The 8 T cell receptor beta chains given below trace back to one sample, sequenced in a study of CD8+CD57+ T cells in acquired aplastic anemia. For CDR3 and TCR beta VDJ profiling, genomic DNA was the template used. In TCRdb, the reads were re-called with MiXCR into one record per CDR3 protein. The repertoire holds over 250,000 distinct CDR3 sequences, with around three fifths as singletons. Only patients with CD8+CD57+ cell expansion on flow cytometry were chosen for sequencing. The sample consisted of sorted CD4+, CD8+, or CD8+CD57+ T cells (not recorded which) from PBMCs. Receptors originate from a human donor with aplastic anemia.

This clonotype was counted ten times or more. This chain uses TRBV7-8 with TRBJ2-5; D gene ambiguous. V was shortened by 3 bases and J by 2 bases, with 13 bases between the two germline ends. CDR3 size: 15 residues. The germline V gene encodes CDR1 SGHVS and CDR2 FQNEAQ. CDR3: CASSFQYSKQETQYF. In nucleotides, the CDR3 is TGTGCCAGCAGCTTCCAATACTCGAAGCAAGAGACCCAGTACTTC. Supplemented by reference TRBV7-8 and TRBJ2-5, the full variable domain reads GAGVSQSPRYKVAKRGQDVALRCDPISGHVSLFWYQQALGQGPEFLTYFQNEAQLDKSGLPSDRFFAERPEGSVSTLKIQRTQQEDSAVYLCASSFQYSKQETQYFGPGTRLLVL.

This clonotype was recorded many times. The J gene is TRBJ2-2, the V gene TRBV15; tentatively, D is TRBD1 or TRBD2 (6 bases each). The V and J ends lost 0 bases and 0 bases respectively, with 11 bases between them. CDR1 and CDR2 from the germline V gene are LNHNV and YYDKDF (reference sequence). CDR3 size: 17 residues. CDR3 in DNA: TGTGCCACCAGCAGAGATCGGGGGCCAACGAACACCGGGGAGCTGTTTTTT. This encodes CATSRDRGPTNTGELFF.

The sample holds many counts of this clonotype. V usage is TRBV5-4 and J usage is TRBJ2-2, with D unclear. This CDR3 comprises 15 residues. V was shortened by 0 bases and J by 2 bases, with 8 bases between the two germline ends. In germline, CDR1 is SGHNT, CDR2 YYREEE (reference sequence). The CDR3 is CASSLGQSNTGELFF. The CDR3 region has the DNA TGTGCCAGCAGCTTGGGCCAGAGTAACACCGGGGAGCTGTTTTTT.

Ten or more counts support this clonotype. Here the CDR3 reads CASGSDRYYNEQFF. Written as DNA, the CDR3 is TGTGCCAGCGGTTCAGACAGGTACTACAATGAGCAGTTCTTC. The chain links TRBV9 to TRBJ2-1, with D possibly being TRBD1 (6 bases). Trimming removed 7 bases at V and 3 bases at J, with 14 bases between. This CDR3 is built from 14 residues. Germline assignment: CDR1 SGDLS and CDR2 YYNGEE.

The V and J genes are TRBV2 and TRBJ2-7; D gene unclear. The V gene lost 4 bases and the J gene lost 2 bases, with 9 bases spanning the gap. This CDR3 is 13 amino acids long. Germline-derived CDR1 and CDR2 are SNHLY and FYNNEI. The chain's CDR3 is CASSVGSPYEQYF. CDR3 DNA sequence: TGTGCCAGCAGTGTGGGCTCTCCCTACGAGCAGTACTTC.

This clonotype was detected only once. J is TRBJ2-1 and V is TRBV5-1, with 8 nucleotides matching TRBD2. The CDR3 length is 17 residues. J lost 3 bases, V lost 1 base, and 9 bases had no gene match. Germline CDR1 reads SGHRS; CDR2 reads YFSETQ. The CDR3 region is CASSLRGGTGHYNEQFF. Here the CDR3 DNA reads TGCGCCAGCAGCTTGCGGGGGGGAACAGGACACTACAATGAGCAGTTCTTC.

This rearrangement joins TRBV14 to TRBJ2-6; 7 nucleotides line up with TRBD1. Germline values: CDR1 SGHDN, CDR2 FVKESK. CDR3 length: 14 amino acids. This CDR3 reads CARATGAGANVLTF. In nucleotides, the CDR3 is TGTGCTAGAGCCACAGGGGCTGGGGCCAACGTCCTGACTTTC.

Many counts were recorded for this clonotype. The chain carries TRBV20-1 and TRBJ2-7; perhaps D is TRBD1 or TRBD2 (5 bases each). Germline loops: CDR1 DFQATT, CDR2 SNEGSKA (reference sequence). V gave up 5 bases and J gave up 3 bases, with 23 bases separating them. The CDR3 totals 16 residues. CDR3 loop: CSAEGRQGQRFYEQYF. CDR3 nucleotides: TGCAGTGCTGAGGGGCGCCAGGGCCAGAGGTTCTACGAGCAGTACTTC.